Described below is a single TCR beta chain sequence and its context. What it binds is unknown. This entry belongs to a study of OX40 agonist ivuxolimab in advanced cancers. Study-level background: Patients received ivuxolimab, an intravenous treatment, every 2 weeks at 0.01 to 10 mg/kg. Partial responses occurred in Three dose-escalation patients, one with hepatocellular carcinoma and two with cutaneous melanoma.

Sampled blood was obtained at baseline, cycle 4 day 1, and cycle 7 day 1. General study results and limits: There were, on average, more expanded clones in CD8+ T cells than in CD4+.

The repertoire was sequenced with immunoSEQ multiplex PCR; TCRdb's copy has only in-frame clones and lacks some. This sample carries about 120,000 clones, 85% to 95% of them seen once, and the ten largest clones take over 0.15%. Germline CDR1 is SGHDN and CDR2 is FVKESK. Trimming cost V 1 base and J 2 bases, with 5 bases left between them. CDR3 size: 13 residues. This rearrangement joins TRBV14 to TRBJ1-1; D call uncertain. Sequencing used CD4+ or CD8+ T cells sorted from blood, obtained in a trial of the OX40 agonist ivuxolimab. The TCR comes from an adult with an advanced solid tumor such as melanoma, head and neck, liver or kidney cancer. CDR3: CASSQGVNTEAFF. The DNA for the CDR3 is TGTGCCAGCAGCCAAGGGGTCAACACTGAAGCTTTCTTT.